This T cell receptor (beta chain) was recorded in a study of radiotherapy plus CTLA-4 blockade in lung cancer. This clone appeared a few times. Measured with immunoSEQ multiplex PCR; TCRdb has only the in-frame clones, and not every one. The table shows some 110,000 clones, with approximately 81% occurring only once. Sample: peripheral blood, taken from a patient treated with radiotherapy plus ipilimumab. The TCR originated in a human donor with non-small cell lung cancer that progressed on radiotherapy plus ipilimumab. Some clones in this sample may be carry-over from other donors' samples.

The CDR3 DNA is TGTGCCAGCAGTTACTCGGGACAGGGATACGAGCAGTACTTC. Translation: CASSYSGQGYEQYF. The chain has TRBV6-5 and TRBJ2-7, with TRBD1 identical over 9 bases. Germline V CDR1 and CDR2: MNHEY, SVGAGI. The trim removed 0 bases at V and 4 bases at J, leaving 1 base unmatched. This CDR3 is 14 amino acids long.